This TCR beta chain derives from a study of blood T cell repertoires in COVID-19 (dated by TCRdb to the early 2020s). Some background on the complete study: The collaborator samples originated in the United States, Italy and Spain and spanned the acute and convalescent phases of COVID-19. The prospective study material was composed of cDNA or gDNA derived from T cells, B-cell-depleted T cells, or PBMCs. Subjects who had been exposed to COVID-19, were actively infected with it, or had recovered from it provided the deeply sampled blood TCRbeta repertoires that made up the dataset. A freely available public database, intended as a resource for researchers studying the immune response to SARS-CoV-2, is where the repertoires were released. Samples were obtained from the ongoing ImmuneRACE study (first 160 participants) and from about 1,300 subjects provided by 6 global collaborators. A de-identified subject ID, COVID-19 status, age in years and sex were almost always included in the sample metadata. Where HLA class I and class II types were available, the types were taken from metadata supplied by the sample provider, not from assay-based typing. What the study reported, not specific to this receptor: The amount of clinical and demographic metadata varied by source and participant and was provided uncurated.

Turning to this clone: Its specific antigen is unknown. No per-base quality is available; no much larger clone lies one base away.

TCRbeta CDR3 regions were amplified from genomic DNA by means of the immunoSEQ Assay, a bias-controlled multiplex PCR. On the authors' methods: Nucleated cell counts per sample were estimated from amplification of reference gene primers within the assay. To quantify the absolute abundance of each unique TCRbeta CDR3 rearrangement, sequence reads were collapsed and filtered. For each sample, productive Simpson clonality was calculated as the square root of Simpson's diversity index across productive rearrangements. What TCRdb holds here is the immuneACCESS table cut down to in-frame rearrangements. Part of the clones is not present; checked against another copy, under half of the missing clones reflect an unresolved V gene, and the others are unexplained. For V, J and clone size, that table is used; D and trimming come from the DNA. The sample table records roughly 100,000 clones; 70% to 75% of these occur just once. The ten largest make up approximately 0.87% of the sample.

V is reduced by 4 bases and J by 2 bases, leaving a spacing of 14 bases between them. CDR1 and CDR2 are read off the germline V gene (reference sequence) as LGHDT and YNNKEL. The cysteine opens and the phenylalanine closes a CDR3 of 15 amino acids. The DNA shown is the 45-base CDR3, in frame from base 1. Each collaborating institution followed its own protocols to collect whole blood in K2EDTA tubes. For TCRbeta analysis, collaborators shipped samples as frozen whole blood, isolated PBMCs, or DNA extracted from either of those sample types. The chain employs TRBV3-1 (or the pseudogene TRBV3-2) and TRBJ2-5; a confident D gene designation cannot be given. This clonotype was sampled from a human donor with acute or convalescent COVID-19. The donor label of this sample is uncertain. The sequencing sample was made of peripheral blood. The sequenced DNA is TGTGCCAGCAGCCCCCTTCTAGGAACACAAGAGACCCAGTACTTC. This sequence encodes CASSPLLGTQETQYF.